Below are 27 T cell receptor beta chains sequenced from a single sample in a study of T cell responses to AZD1222 COVID-19 vaccine. Sequenced by immunoSEQ multiplex PCR; TCRdb stores in-frame clones only, minus some. The table shows 150,000 or so clones, with about 88% occurring only once. The material was peripheral blood, obtained on day 0 of AZD1222 vaccination. These TCRs come from an adult in good health.

The chain couples TRBV11-3 to TRBJ2-1; D not certain. Deletions cut 4 bases from V and 6 bases from J, with 13 bases between. Germline CDR1 is SGHNT and CDR2 is YENEEA. CDR3 size: 14 residues. The CDR3 here is CASSSPINSNEQFF. DNA for the CDR3: TGTGCCAGCAGCTCCCCAATTAACAGCAATGAGCAGTTCTTC.

The CDR3 reads CAWTTRGGGYNEQFF. The CDR3 region has the DNA TGTGCCTGGACCACACGGGGGGGCGGCTACAATGAGCAGTTCTTC. The chain couples TRBV30 to TRBJ2-1; TRBD2 matches at 8 bases. This CDR3 contains 15 residues. With V trimmed by 4 bases and J by 3 bases, 8 bases remained unmatched. The germline CDR1 and CDR2 sequences are GTSNPN and SVGIG (reference sequence).

The chain uses TRBV15 and TRBJ2-5; D unresolved. Per the germline V gene, CDR1 is LNHNV and CDR2 is YYDKDF (reference sequence). V lost 0 bases and J lost 5, with 13 bases in between. CDR3 length: 15 amino acids. This CDR3 reads CATSRDFLGSETQYF. CDR3 bases: TGTGCCACCAGCAGAGATTTTTTGGGTTCGGAGACCCAGTACTTC. The whole variable domain, filled in from reference TRBV15 and TRBJ2-5, reads DAMVIQNPRYQVTQFGKPVTLSCSQTLNHNVMYWYQQKSSQAPKLLFHYYDKDFNNEADTPDNFQSRRPNTSFCFLDIRSPGLGDTAMYLCATSRDFLGSETQYFGPGTRLLVL.

V and J are TRBV5-4 and TRBJ2-1; 15 bases are shared with TRBD2. Trimming cost V 3 bases and J 9 bases; bases outside gene matches: 1. The germline V gene encodes CDR1 SGHNT and CDR2 YYREEE (reference sequence). This CDR3 comprises 14 residues. The chain's CDR3 is CASSSGLAGGEQFF. The CDR3 DNA reads as TGTGCCAGCAGCTCGGGACTAGCGGGAGGTGAGCAGTTCTTC.

This chain links TRBV6-2 or TRBV6-3 with TRBJ2-7; 13 nucleotides match TRBD2. The CDR3 runs to 16 residues. From germline, CDR1 is MNHEY and CDR2 SVGEGT. Trimming removed 2 bases from V and 4 bases from J; junction bases left unmatched: 5. The chain's CDR3 is CASSYGGTSGAYEQYF. CDR3 DNA sequence: TGTGCCAGCAGTTACGGCGGGACTAGCGGGGCATACGAGCAGTACTTC.

This chain connects TRBV6-6 to TRBJ1-1; no definite D call. This CDR3 region has 12 residues. V lost 0 bases and J lost 8, with 7 bases in between. Looked up from germline, CDR1 is MNHNY and CDR2 is SVGAGI (reference sequence). The CDR3, as DNA: TGTGCCAGCAGTTACTCCCTGGGGGAAGCTTTCTTT. Amino acid sequence: CASSYSLGEAFF.

In this sample, this clone turned up a few times. The chain carries TRBV6-1 and TRBJ2-7; D could derive from TRBD1 or TRBD2 (5 bases each). Looked up from germline, CDR1 is MNHNS and CDR2 is SASEGT. With 1 base removed from V and 0 bases from J, the gap between germline ends came to 10 bases. This CDR3 is 15 amino acids long. CDR3 region: CASSEVKGSSYEQYF. The CDR3 DNA reads TGTGCCAGCAGTGAAGTAAAGGGGAGCTCCTACGAGCAGTACTTC.

The chain links TRBV24-1 to TRBJ1-5; TRBD1 aligns across 8 bases. The CDR3 is 16 residues long. Trimming cost V 5 bases and J 7 bases; bases outside gene matches: 12. Germline CDR1 KGHDR, CDR2 SFDVKD. CDR3 amino acids: CATSAAGTGGKQPQHF. The DNA for the CDR3 is TGTGCCACCAGTGCCGCGGGAACAGGGGGGAAACAGCCCCAGCATTTT.

The chain is built from TRBV25-1 and TRBJ1-1; D remains ambiguous. CDR3 length: 13 residues. Trimming took 1 base from V and 0 from J, leaving 3 bases between them. Per germline, CDR1 MGHDK and CDR2 SYGVNS. The CDR3 region has the DNA TGTGCCAGCAGTGAATGGGTGAACACTGAAGCTTTCTTT. It codes for CASSEWVNTEAFF.

V and J are TRBV10-3 and TRBJ1-4; TRBD1 aligns across 9 bases. The V gene end was trimmed by 5 bases and the J gene end by 8 bases; junction bases not matched to a gene: 6. CDR1 is ENHRY and CDR2 is SYGVKD in the germline V gene. The length of the CDR3 is 14 residues. CDR3 sequence: CAISTGGGEEKLFF. DNA of the CDR3: TGTGCCATCAGTACAGGGGGCGGTGAGGAAAAACTGTTTTTT.

J is TRBJ2-5 and V is TRBV3-1 (or the pseudogene TRBV3-2); maybe TRBD2 (5 bases). The CDR3 contains 14 residues. Germline assignment: CDR1 LGHDT and CDR2 YNNKEL (reference sequence). V was trimmed by 2 bases and J by 0 bases, leaving 7 bases between them. The CDR3 spells CASSQWEYQETQYF. The CDR3 bases are TGTGCCAGCAGCCAATGGGAGTACCAAGAGACCCAGTACTTC.

This chain joins TRBV6-5 and TRBJ1-1, with D unresolved. Per the germline V gene, CDR1 is MNHEY and CDR2 is SVGAGI. Deletions cut 6 bases from V and 1 base from J, with 9 bases between. This CDR3 region has 13 residues. CDR3 DNA sequence: TGTGCCAGCAGGTCCCGTTCGAACACTGAAGCTTTCTTT. This sequence encodes CASRSRSNTEAFF.

This chain links TRBV28 with TRBJ1-5; a weak D match, TRBD1 (6 bases). Germline V CDR1 and CDR2: MDHEN, SYDVKM. The ends were cut back, 2 bases at V and 3 bases at J, with 11 bases in the middle. This CDR3 contains 15 residues. CDR3 nucleotides: TGTGCCAGCAGTTTAAGCGACAGGACCAATCAGCCCCAGCATTTT. Translation gives CASSLSDRTNQPQHF.

This clone was picked up one time. DNA of the CDR3: TGTGCCAGCACGCCCCGGGACAGGGGACCCTACGAGCAGTACTTC. It yields the protein CASTPRDRGPYEQYF. The chain recombines TRBV28 with TRBJ2-7; TRBD1 matches at 10 bases. The germline CDR1 and CDR2 sequences are MDHEN and SYDVKM. This CDR3 region has 15 residues. V lost 7 bases to trimming and J lost 2 bases; unmatched junction nucleotides: 8.

V usage is TRBV3-1 (or the pseudogene TRBV3-2) and J usage is TRBJ1-2; tentatively, D is TRBD1 (5 bases). The length of the CDR3 is 15 residues. The germline V gene has CDR1 LGHDT and CDR2 YNNKEL (reference sequence). The V and J ends lost 5 bases and 8 bases respectively, with 21 bases between them. The CDR3 spells CASSGAGGVRRGYTF. The CDR3, as DNA: TGTGCCAGCAGCGGGGCCGGGGGGGTCCGGCGAGGCTACACCTTC.

The chain employs TRBV6-5 and TRBJ2-3; a weak D match, TRBD1 (6 bases). The CDR3 sequence is 13 residues long. The germline gives CDR1 MNHEY, CDR2 SVGAGI. V gave up 5 bases and J gave up 3 bases, with 9 bases separating them. The CDR3 region is CASSQRGTDTQYF. Written as DNA, the CDR3 is TGTGCCAGCAGTCAGAGGGGGACAGATACGCAGTATTTT.

This chain joins TRBV7-3 and TRBJ2-2; possible D gene TRBD2, 6 bases. This CDR3 comprises 15 residues. Trimming left V 8 bases short and J 1 base short, with 14 bases between. The V gene's germline CDR1 is SGHTA and CDR2 FQGTGA. The CDR3 protein is CASGGTVQNTGELFF. DNA of the CDR3: TGTGCCAGCGGAGGGACGGTTCAGAACACCGGGGAGCTGTTTTTT.

The rearrangement links TRBV19 to TRBJ2-3; 9 nucleotides align to TRBD2. Germline values: CDR1 LNHDA, CDR2 SQIVND (reference sequence). CDR3 length equals 16 residues. V was clipped by 2 bases and J by 2 bases; unmatched bases: 5. The CDR3 sequence is CASSIHSGSVTDTQYF. CDR3 DNA sequence: TGTGCCAGTAGTATACATAGCGGGAGTGTCACAGATACGCAGTATTTT.

This sequence joins TRBV28 and TRBJ2-2; 9 bases align to TRBD1. The junction had 9 bases not matched to a gene; V was cut back by 5 bases and J by 5 bases. Germline V gene data show CDR1 as MDHEN and CDR2 as SYDVKM. This CDR3 has 16 residues. This chain's CDR3 is CASSLYRTGVTGELFF. CDR3 DNA sequence: TGTGCCAGCAGTCTTTACCGGACAGGGGTGACCGGGGAGCTGTTTTTT.

DNA of the CDR3: TGTGCCAGCAGTTTGTCGCGGGGAAACGAGCAGTACTTC. Its translation is CASSLSRGNEQYF. The chain recombines TRBV27 with TRBJ2-7; tentatively, D is TRBD2 (6 bases). Trimming pared 3 bases from V and 5 bases from J, leaving 11 bases between. This CDR3 comprises 13 residues. Germline CDR1 MNHEY, CDR2 SMNVEV (reference sequence).

The rearrangement joins TRBV9 to TRBJ2-2; 11 bases match TRBD1. CDR3 size: 16 residues. J was trimmed by 2 bases and V by 4 bases; bases with no gene match: 4. CDR1 is SGDLS and CDR2 is YYNGEE in the germline V gene. The CDR3 is CASSLRTGGNTGELFF. CDR3 bases: TGTGCCAGCAGCCTGCGGACAGGGGGCAACACCGGGGAGCTGTTTTTT.

The rearrangement links TRBV11-2 to TRBJ2-2; D is possibly TRBD1 (6 bases). The V end lost 5 bases, the J end lost 1 base, and 11 bases lay between the germline ends. The CDR3 extends over 15 amino acids. In germline, CDR1 is SGHAT, CDR2 FQNNGV. The CDR3 spells CASSRRGMNTGELFF. The CDR3 region has the DNA TGTGCCAGCAGCCGCAGGGGAATGAACACCGGGGAGCTGTTTTTT.

The chain links TRBV30 to TRBJ1-6; 8 positions match TRBD1. Germline V CDR1 and CDR2: GTSNPN, SVGIG (reference sequence). V shed 2 bases and J 7 bases; nucleotides not matched to a gene: 7. The CDR3 contains 15 residues. CDR3 bases: TGTGCCTGGAGTAGGACAGGGTTCGGAAATTCACCCCTCCACTTT. This encodes CAWSRTGFGNSPLHF. The variable domain in full, with the rest retrieved from reference TRBV30 and TRBJ1-6, is SQTIHQWPATLVQPVGSPLSLECTVEGTSNPNLYWYRQAAGRGLQLLFYSVGIGQISSEVPQNLSASRPQDRQFILSSKKLLLSDSGFYLCAWSRTGFGNSPLHFGNGTRLTVT.

This clone was detected only a few times. This chain links TRBV5-1 with TRBJ1-2; D perhaps matches TRBD1 (5 bases). The V end lost 0 bases, the J end lost 8 bases, and 11 bases lay between the germline ends. Germline V gene sequence: CDR1 SGHRS, CDR2 YFSETQ. CDR3 length: 13 amino acids. The CDR3 sequence is CASSLGRGSGYTF. The CDR3 nucleotides read TGCGCCAGCAGCTTGGGTAGGGGATCAGGCTACACCTTC.

The chain combines TRBV9 with TRBJ2-5; 10 bases match TRBD2. Germline trimming cut 0 bases from V and 5 bases from J; bases unmatched to any gene: 4. This CDR3 spans 15 amino acids. Germline CDR1 is SGDLS and CDR2 is YYNGEE. The CDR3 here is CASSVGTSGTETQYF. CDR3 in DNA: TGTGCCAGCAGCGTAGGGACTAGCGGTACGGAGACCCAGTACTTC.

The V and J genes are TRBV28 and TRBJ1-5, with 12 bases matching TRBD1. Per the germline V gene, CDR1 is MDHEN and CDR2 is SYDVKM. Trimming removed 6 bases from V and 6 bases from J; junction bases left unmatched: 9. The CDR3 has 16 residues. This CDR3 reads CASRRGTGGAGQPQHF. In DNA form, the CDR3 reads TGTGCCAGCAGGCGAGGGACAGGGGGCGCGGGTCAGCCCCAGCATTTT.

CDR3 region: CASSVTDTQYF. Written as DNA, the CDR3 is TGTGCCAGCAGTGTCACAGATACGCAGTATTTT. This chain connects TRBV12-3 or TRBV12-4 to TRBJ2-3; D is ambiguous. V lost 5 bases to trimming and J lost 2 bases, with 2 bases between them. The CDR3 sequence is 11 residues long.